This T cell receptor beta chain was profiled in a study of T-cell reconstitution after alpha-beta-depleted transplantation in children. The table lists this clonotype with many counts. Its target is not known. The TCRbeta library was prepared with unique molecular identifiers. TCRdb itself ran the PCR reads through MiXCR, one entry per CDR3 protein. This table has under 50,000 distinct CDR3 sequences, about 9% appearing once. Study observations and caveats: Recipient T cells and thymic progenitors that survived were the source of the high TCRbeta diversity seen at day 60 in some patients. Counts and diversity of T cells one year after transplant came mostly from newly produced T cells. By about two months after transplant, alpha-beta T cells reportedly arose from several hundred graft clones that had expanded.

From germline, CDR1 is PRHDT and CDR2 FYEKMQ (reference sequence). The V end was cut by 3 bases, the J end by 0 bases, with 9 bases between. The CDR3 runs to 15 residues. The rearrangement links TRBV13 to TRBJ2-1; D tentatively reads TRBD1 or TRBD2 (6 bases each). The clonotype was recovered from a male patient between 2 and 10 years old who had a stem cell transplant for chronic granulomatous disease, so the T cells may come from the graft donor. The sample was PBMCs, mostly from graft donor cells, taken 60 days after TCRalphabeta/CD19-depleted stem cell transplant. DNA of the CDR3: TGTGCCAGCAGCTTTGAGGGGGGCTCCTACAATGAGCAGTTCTTC. Protein sequence: CASSFEGGSYNEQFF.